What follows describes a single TCR beta chain. This CDR3 is built from 13 residues. The V and J ends lost 3 bases and 3 bases respectively, with 9 bases between them. CDR1 is SGHKS and CDR2 is YYEKEE in the germline V gene (reference sequence). The record originates from a study of blood T cell repertoires in COVID-19. About the study: Donors in the United States, Italy and Spain gave samples during acute or convalescent COVID-19. The cDNA or gDNA used as material had been derived from T cells, B-cell-depleted T cells, or PBMCs.

The assay was immunoSEQ multiplex PCR, and TCRdb's table has in-frame clones only and misses some. This sample carries approximately 260,000 clones, around 90% of them seen once, and the ten largest clones take around 3.5%. This clonotype was obtained from a woman in her forties with acute or convalescent COVID-19. This sequence joins TRBV5-5 and TRBJ1-2; D is unclear. Material: peripheral blood. The DNA of the CDR3 is TGTGCCAGCAGCTGTCCGTGTTACTATGGCTACACCTTC. It yields the protein CASSCPCYYGYTF.